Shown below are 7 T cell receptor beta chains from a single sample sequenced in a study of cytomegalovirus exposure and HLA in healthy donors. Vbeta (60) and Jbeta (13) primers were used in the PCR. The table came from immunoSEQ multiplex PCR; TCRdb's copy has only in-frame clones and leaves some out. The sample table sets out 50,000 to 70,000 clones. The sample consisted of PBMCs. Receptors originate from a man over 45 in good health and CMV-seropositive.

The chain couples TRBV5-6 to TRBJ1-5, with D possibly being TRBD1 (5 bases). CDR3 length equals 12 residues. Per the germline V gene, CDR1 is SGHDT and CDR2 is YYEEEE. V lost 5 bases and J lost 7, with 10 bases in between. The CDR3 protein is CASSSGEQPQHF. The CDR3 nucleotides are TGTGCCAGCAGTTCGGGGGAACAGCCCCAGCATTTT.

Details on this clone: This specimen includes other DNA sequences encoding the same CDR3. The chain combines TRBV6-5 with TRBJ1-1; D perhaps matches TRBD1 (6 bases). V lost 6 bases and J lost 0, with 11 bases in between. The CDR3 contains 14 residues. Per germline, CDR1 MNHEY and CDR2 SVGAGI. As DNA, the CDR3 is TGTGCCAGCAGCTATACAGGGATGAACACTGAAGCTTTCTTT. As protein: CASSYTGMNTEAFF.

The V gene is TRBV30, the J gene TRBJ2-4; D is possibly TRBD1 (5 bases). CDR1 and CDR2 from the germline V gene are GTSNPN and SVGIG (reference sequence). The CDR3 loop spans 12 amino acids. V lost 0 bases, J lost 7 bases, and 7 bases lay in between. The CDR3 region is CAWSVNRNIQYF. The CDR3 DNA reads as TGTGCCTGGAGTGTAAACAGGAACATTCAGTACTTC.

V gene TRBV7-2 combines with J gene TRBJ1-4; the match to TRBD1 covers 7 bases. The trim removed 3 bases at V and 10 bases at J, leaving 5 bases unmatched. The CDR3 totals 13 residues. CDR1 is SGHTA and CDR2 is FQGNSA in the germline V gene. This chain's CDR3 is CASSFKQGLKLFF. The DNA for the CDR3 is TGTGCCAGCAGCTTTAAACAGGGGTTAAAACTGTTTTTT.

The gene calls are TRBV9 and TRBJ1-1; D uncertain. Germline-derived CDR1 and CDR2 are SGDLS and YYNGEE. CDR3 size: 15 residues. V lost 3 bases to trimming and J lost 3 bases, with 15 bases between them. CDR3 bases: TGTGCCAGCAGCGAAGGACTGAATTTTTACACTGAAGCTTTCTTT. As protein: CASSEGLNFYTEAFF.

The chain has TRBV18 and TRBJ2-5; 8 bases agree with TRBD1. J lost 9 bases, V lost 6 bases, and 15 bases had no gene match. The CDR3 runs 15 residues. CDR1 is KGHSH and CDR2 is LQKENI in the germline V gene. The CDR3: CASSGGQGGLIPQYF. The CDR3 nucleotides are TGTGCCAGCTCCGGTGGACAGGGCGGTTTAATTCCCCAGTACTTC.

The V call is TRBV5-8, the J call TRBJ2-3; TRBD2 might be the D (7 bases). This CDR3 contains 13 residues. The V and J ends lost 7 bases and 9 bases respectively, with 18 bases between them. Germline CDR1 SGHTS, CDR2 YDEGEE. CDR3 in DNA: TGTGCCAGCCCGGACGCGGGGGCGCGGACGCAGTATTTT. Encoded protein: CASPDAGARTQYF.